The 20 T cell receptor beta chains below come from one sample, sequenced in a study of T cells after yellow fever vaccination. TCRdb used MiXCR to reprocess the 5' RACE reads, holding one entry per CDR3 protein. The data show some 160,000 distinct CDR3 sequences, with about a tenth seen just once and 35% to 40% held by the top ten. This specimen was CD8+ T cells sorted from PBMCs, taken 45 days after the yellow fever booster vaccination. These receptor sequences come from a man aged 18 to 30 who received the YFV17D yellow fever vaccine.

This clonotype was detected many times. An end of the junction does not agree with germline; a read error may underlie this. The genes are TRBV6-4 and TRBJ2-1; 7 positions agree with TRBD2. Germline CDR1 is MRHNA and CDR2 is SNTAGT. The CDR3 is 12 residues long. The CDR3 here is CASSDSGGSPHF. The DNA for the CDR3 is TGTGCCAGCAGTGACTCGGGGGGGTCCCCACACTTC.

The table lists this clonotype with a few counts. The CDR3 protein is CASSQGTITYGYTF. CDR3 DNA sequence: TGCGCCAGCAGCCAAGGGACGATTACCTATGGCTACACCTTC. This chain joins TRBV4-1 and TRBJ1-2, with unresolved D. Looked up from germline, CDR1 is MGHRA and CDR2 is YSYEKL. V was cut by 1 base and J by 4 bases, with 10 bases left in between. The CDR3 contains 14 residues.

A few counts support this clonotype. The chain links TRBV4-1 to TRBJ1-6; D is unresolved. There are 16 residues in the CDR3. Germline CDR1 is MGHRA and CDR2 is YSYEKL. Trimming cost V 1 base and J 4 bases, with 11 bases left between them. As DNA, the CDR3 is TGCGCCAGCAGCCAAGTAGGCAGCTTGTATAATTCACCCCTCCACTTT. Translating it yields CASSQVGSLYNSPLHF.

The chain is built from TRBV29-1 and TRBJ2-1; tentatively, D is TRBD1 (6 bases). This CDR3 region has 15 residues. V dropped 0 bases and J dropped 4 bases, with 13 bases sitting between them. The germline V gene encodes CDR1 SQVTM and CDR2 ANQGSEA. The CDR3, as DNA: TGCAGCGTTGAAGATCGACAGGAGTTTTACAATGAGCAGTTCTTC. Protein sequence: CSVEDRQEFYNEQFF.

This clonotype was counted between two and nine times. V is TRBV4-2 and J is TRBJ2-3; D gene ambiguous. The germline V gene has CDR1 LGHNA and CDR2 YNFKEQ. V lost 0 bases and J 4 bases, leaving 5 bases between the germline ends. The CDR3 length is 13 residues. CDR3 bases: TGTGCCAGCAGCCAAGATCCAGCAGATACGCAGTATTTT. Translating gives CASSQDPADTQYF.

This clonotype was detected many times. Here the CDR3 reads CASSVSWGREQYF. The CDR3 nucleotides read TGTGCCAGCAGCGTAAGTTGGGGTCGCGAGCAGTACTTC. The V call is TRBV9, the J call TRBJ2-7; D ambiguous. The CDR3 has 13 amino acids. V lost 1 base to trimming and J lost 6 bases, with 11 bases between them. Germline V lookup: CDR1 SGDLS, CDR2 YYNGEE.

This clonotype came up a few times. The chain is built from TRBV7-6 and TRBJ2-5; D is possibly TRBD1 or TRBD2 (6 bases each). V lost 2 bases, J lost 4 bases, and 14 bases lay in between. Germline V CDR1 and CDR2: SGHVS, FNYEAQ. The CDR3 consists of 15 residues. The CDR3 reads CASSLSPGARETQYF. CDR3 bases: TGTGCCAGCAGCTTAAGCCCGGGGGCAAGAGAGACCCAGTACTTC.

The sample holds a few counts of this clonotype. J is TRBJ2-2 and V is TRBV3-1; a possible D gene is TRBD1 (6 bases). In germline, CDR1 is LGHDT, CDR2 YNNKEL (reference sequence). V was cut by 2 bases and J by 7 bases, with 14 bases left in between. The CDR3 length is 15 residues. The CDR3 here is CASSQLWGLSGELFF. CDR3 DNA: TGTGCCAGCAGCCAACTCTGGGGGCTTAGCGGGGAGCTGTTTTTT.

This clonotype showed up just a few times. The chain uses TRBV11-2 and TRBJ1-2, with TRBD1 matching over 12 bases. Per the germline V gene, CDR1 is SGHAT and CDR2 is FQNNGV. Unmatched junction bases numbered 9, after V lost 5 bases and J lost 2 bases. The CDR3 is 17 amino acids. CDR3 in DNA: TGTGCCAGCAGCATCCGGGACAGGGGGCGCGAGAACTATGGCTACACCTTC. Translated: CASSIRDRGRENYGYTF.

This clonotype was detected a few times. The chain uses TRBV12-3 or TRBV12-4 and TRBJ2-2; D remains ambiguous. The CDR3 loop spans 12 amino acids. Trimming left V 7 bases short and J 4 bases short, with 7 bases between. For the CDR3, the DNA is TGTGCCAGCATATCCCCCACCGGGGAGCTGTTTTTT. It encodes CASISPTGELFF.

The sample holds many counts of this clonotype. The chain employs TRBV6-2 or TRBV6-3 and TRBJ2-7; D not resolved. Germline V gene lookup returns CDR1 MNHEY and CDR2 SVGEGT. Trimming left V 4 bases short and J 3 bases short, with 10 bases between. The CDR3 has 13 residues. CDR3 sequence: CASSSTNHYEQYV. The DNA of the CDR3 is TGTGCCAGCAGTTCGACGAACCACTACGAGCAGTACGTC.

This clonotype turned up a few times. The rearrangement joins TRBV7-8 to TRBJ2-3; D ambiguous. V lost 5 bases and J 0 bases, leaving 9 bases between the germline ends. Germline assignment: CDR1 SGHVS and CDR2 FQNEAQ. This CDR3 has 14 amino acids. CDR3 region: CASSRRASTDTQYF. DNA for the CDR3: TGTGCCAGCAGCCGTAGGGCGAGCACAGATACGCAGTATTTT.

The genes are TRBV15 and TRBJ1-1; TRBD1 agrees at 7 bases. The CDR3 is 17 amino acids. V dropped 0 bases and J dropped 8; count of bases not matched to a gene: 15. In germline, CDR1 is LNHNV, CDR2 YYDKDF (reference sequence). CDR3 in DNA: TGTGCCACCAGCAGAGATCCGGCCGGACAGGCAGTTTGGGAAGCTTTCTTT. The encoded protein is CATSRDPAGQAVWEAFF.

This chain links TRBV6-6 with TRBJ2-7, with D perhaps given as TRBD1 or TRBD2 (5 bases each). This CDR3 has 12 amino acids. The V end lost 0 bases, the J end lost 7 bases, and 7 bases lay between the germline ends. Per germline, CDR1 MNHNY and CDR2 SVGAGI (reference sequence). DNA of the CDR3: TGTGCCAGCAGTTACTCTGGGGGTGAGCAGTACGTC. This sequence encodes CASSYSGGEQYV.

This clonotype has a handful of counts. The chain combines TRBV13 with TRBJ2-1; TRBD1 agrees at 8 bases. The trim removed 0 bases at V and 10 bases at J, leaving 5 bases unmatched. CDR3 size: 14 residues. Germline V gene data show CDR1 as PRHDT and CDR2 as FYEKMQ (reference sequence). The CDR3 loop reads CASSLGQGVGEQFF. The CDR3 bases are TGTGCCAGCAGCTTAGGACAGGGGGTGGGCGAGCAGTTCTTC.

Written as DNA, the CDR3 is TGTGCCAGCAGCTTAGCGGGGGAACATAGCCAGGGCAGCCGCTTGAATGGCAATCAGCCCCAGCATTTT. It specifies CASSLAGEHSQGSRLNGNQPQHF. This rearrangement joins TRBV7-3 to TRBJ1-5, with a tentative D call TRBD1 (5 bases). V was cut by 2 bases and J by 2 bases, with 34 bases left in between. Germline V gene lookup returns CDR1 SGHTA and CDR2 FQGTGA. This CDR3 is 23 amino acids long.

This chain links TRBV18 with TRBJ2-3, with 8 nucleotides matching TRBD2. V lost 1 base, J lost 2 bases, and 2 bases stayed unmatched. Germline V gene data show CDR1 as KGHSH and CDR2 as LQKENI. CDR3 length equals 15 residues. CDR3 bases: TGTGCCAGCTCACCACTAGCGGGGACCACAGATACGCAGTATTTT. It codes for CASSPLAGTTDTQYF.

The chain carries TRBV9 and TRBJ2-3; 13 nucleotides agree with TRBD2. CDR3 length: 17 amino acids. V lost 4 bases, J lost 3 bases, and 8 bases stayed unmatched. Germline V CDR1 and CDR2: SGDLS, YYNGEE. The CDR3 DNA sequence: TGTGCCAGCAGCTCGGGACTAGCGGGGCTGGGGACAGATACGCAGTATTTT. It translates to CASSSGLAGLGTDTQYF.

This clonotype appeared a few times. The rearrangement joins TRBV7-2 to TRBJ2-7; 9 bases fit TRBD1. V lost 0 bases, J lost 3 bases, and 6 bases stayed unmatched. Germline lookup yields CDR1 SGHTA and CDR2 FQGNSA. The CDR3 has 16 residues. CDR3 sequence reads: CASSLAGTGMLYEQYF. CDR3 DNA sequence: TGTGCCAGCAGCTTAGCCGGGACAGGGATGCTCTACGAGCAGTACTTC.

This clonotype was counted between two and nine times. CDR3 sequence reads: CASSLAGGVTDTQYF. The CDR3 nucleotides are TGTGCCAGCAGCTTAGCGGGCGGGGTCACAGATACGCAGTATTTT. The chain couples TRBV7-2 to TRBJ2-3, with D possibly matching TRBD2 (6 bases). CDR1 is SGHTA and CDR2 is FQGNSA in the germline V gene. Trimming took off 0 bases at V and 2 bases at J, with 9 bases between the two ends. The CDR3 runs 15 residues.